Listed here are 23 T cell receptor beta chains from one sample, sequenced in a study of Graves' ophthalmopathy and Graves' hyperthyroidism. The TCR beta CDR3 regions underwent amplification from RNA transcripts. The workflow started with a first-round RT-PCR run with HTBI primers and then moved on to a second-round multiplex PCR. One entry per CDR3 protein results from TCRdb running MiXCR on the multiplex PCR reads. The table shows hundreds of thousands of distinct CDR3 sequences, with approximately 21% occurring only once. The sample taken for sequencing was peripheral blood. Receptors originate from a young woman with stable Graves' hyperthyroidism.

Ten or more counts support this clonotype. The rearrangement links TRBV28 to TRBJ1-1; D not resolved. The CDR3 extends over 11 amino acids. From germline, CDR1 is MDHEN and CDR2 SYDVKM. V was trimmed by 11 bases and J by 1 base, leaving 8 bases between them. CDR3 nucleotides: TGTGCCTATTGGGGGAACACTGAAGCTTTCTTT. This translates into CAYWGNTEAFF. Based on the CDR3 plus reference TRBV28 and TRBJ1-1, the full variable domain is DVKVTQSSRYLVKRTGEKVFLECVQDMDHENMFWYRQDPGLGLRLIYFSYDVKMKEKGDIPEGYSVSREKKERFSLILESASTNQTSMYLCAYWGNTEAFFGQGTRLTVV.

The genes are TRBV20-1 and TRBJ1-6, with TRBD1 as a possible D gene (5 bases). Per germline, CDR1 DFQATT and CDR2 SNEGSKA (reference sequence). The CDR3 totals 14 residues. Trimming left V 4 bases short and J 7 bases short, with 14 bases between. The CDR3 nucleotides are TGCAGTGCTAATCGCCTTGAGGGGAATTCACCCCTCCACTTT. It encodes CSANRLEGNSPLHF.

There are many counts of this clonotype. The chain is built from TRBV12-3 or TRBV12-4 and TRBJ2-7, with D possibly TRBD2 on 5 matching bases. The V end lost 5 bases, the J end lost 2 bases, and 7 bases lay between the germline ends. The CDR3 sequence is 12 residues long. The chain's CDR3 is CASSRGTYEQYF. The CDR3 DNA reads as TGTGCCAGCAGTCGAGGGACCTACGAGCAGTACTTC.

Details on this clonotype: The CDR3 does not close with the conserved phenylalanine or tryptophan, likely indicating a read error. The chain combines TRBV24-1 with TRBJ1-5; D is unresolved. CDR3 length: 14 residues. Germline V gene data show CDR1 as KGHDR and CDR2 as SFDVKD. The CDR3 protein is CAPRDGSGNQPQHL. CDR3 coding DNA: TGTGCCCCGCGGGATGGGTCGGGCAACCAGCCCCAGCATCTT.

This clonotype was detected ten times or more. The chain links TRBV4-1 to TRBJ1-1, with 7 positions matching TRBD1. Unmatched junction bases numbered 10, after V lost 6 bases and J lost 0 bases. CDR1 and CDR2 from the germline V gene are MGHRA and YSYEKL. There are 16 residues in the CDR3. The CDR3 spells CASRTPGGSMNTEAFF. The CDR3 DNA is TGCGCCAGCAGAACCCCAGGGGGAAGTATGAACACTGAAGCTTTCTTT.

This clonotype showed up many times. J is TRBJ1-1 and V is TRBV29-1; 8 bases are a match to TRBD1. CDR3 length: 13 residues. Germline CDR1 is SQVTM and CDR2 is ANQGSEA. Trimming at V came to 6 bases and at J to 5 bases, leaving 8 bases not matched to a gene. The CDR3 coding sequence is TGCAGCGTCAGAGACAGGGGTGGAACTGAAGCTTTCTTT. It is translated as CSVRDRGGTEAFF. Using reference TRBV29-1 and TRBJ1-1 for the parts outside the CDR3, the full variable domain is SAVISQKPSRDICQRGTSLTIQCQVDSQVTMMFWYRQQPGQSLTLIATANQGSEATYESGFVIDKFPISRPNLTFSTLTVSNMSPEDSSIYLCSVRDRGGTEAFFGQGTRLTVV.

This clonotype was picked up many times. This chain links TRBV9 with TRBJ1-1; 7 nucleotides match TRBD1. With V trimmed by 0 bases and J by 0 bases, 8 bases remained unmatched. This CDR3 has 17 residues. Germline CDR1 is SGDLS and CDR2 is YYNGEE. The CDR3 DNA follows: TGTGCCAGCAGCGTAGGTGGGACAGCCCTTTTGAACACTGAAGCTTTCTTT. As protein: CASSVGGTALLNTEAFF. Drawing the rest from reference TRBV9 and TRBJ1-1, the complete variable domain is DSGVTQTPKHLITATGQRVTLRCSPRSGDLSVYWYQQSLDQGLQFLIQYYNGEERAKGNILERFSAQQFPDLHSELNLSSLELGDSALYFCASSVGGTALLNTEAFFGQGTRLTVV.

As regards this clonotype: A much more abundant neighbour one base away suggests this may be a read error. The V and J genes are TRBV19 and TRBJ1-1; tentatively, D is TRBD1 (6 bases). Trimming took 3 bases from V and 1 from J, leaving 18 bases between them. The CDR3 loop spans 17 amino acids. Germline lookup yields CDR1 LNHDA and CDR2 SQIVND (reference sequence). The CDR3 coding sequence is TGTGCCAGTAGTATGTATGCGGGGGGCAGTCGGAACACTGAAGCTTTCTTT. Amino acids: CASSMYAGGSRNTEAFF.

This clonotype was recorded at least ten times. The V gene is TRBV6-2 or TRBV6-3, the J gene TRBJ2-5, with TRBD2 as a possible D gene (6 bases). There are 13 residues in the CDR3. Germline V CDR1 and CDR2: MNHEY, SVGEGT. Trimming cost V 4 bases and J 5 bases, with 11 bases left between them. Here the CDR3 reads CASSLWAGETQYF. The CDR3 DNA follows: TGTGCCAGCAGTTTGTGGGCGGGGGAGACCCAGTACTTC.

The CDR3 bases are TGTGCCAGCAGTCCCAGACTCGGGACGCGAGATTCACCCCTCCACTTT. It translates to CASSPRLGTRDSPLHF. The chain couples TRBV6-1 to TRBJ1-6; possibly TRBD1 for D (5 bases). The CDR3 has 16 residues. Per the germline V gene, CDR1 is MNHNS and CDR2 is SASEGT. V dropped 5 bases and J dropped 8 bases, with 19 bases sitting between them.

The chain is built from TRBV29-1 and TRBJ2-7, with 8 bases identical to TRBD1. Germline trimming cut 6 bases from V and 0 bases from J; bases unmatched to any gene: 4. The germline V gene has CDR1 SQVTM and CDR2 ANQGSEA. The CDR3 is made up of 13 amino acids. Here the CDR3 reads CSVGTGPSYEQYF. The CDR3 coding sequence is TGCAGCGTCGGGACAGGCCCCTCCTACGAGCAGTACTTC.

In its sample, this clonotype was seen many times. The rearrangement links TRBV19 to TRBJ2-5; tentatively, D is TRBD1 (6 bases). The length of the CDR3 is 16 residues. CDR1 is LNHDA and CDR2 is SQIVND in the germline V gene (reference sequence). Trimming cost V 0 bases and J 7 bases, with 18 bases left between them. The CDR3 DNA sequence: TGTGCCAGTAGTATAGACCTCCGACAGGATACTACGACCCAGTACTTC. It codes for CASSIDLRQDTTTQYF.

This clonotype was counted ten times or more. Mismatch with germline at one junction end may stem from a read error. The chain uses TRBV5-1 and TRBJ2-5; D is undetermined. The CDR3 runs to 11 residues. The germline CDR1 and CDR2 sequences are SGHRS and YFSETQ. CDR3 in amino acids: CASSVQETQYF. In DNA, the CDR3 is TGTGCCAGCAGCGTTCAAGAGACCCAGTACTTC.

The sample holds many counts of this clonotype. V and J are TRBV15 and TRBJ2-5; 11 bases line up with TRBD2. The germline V gene encodes CDR1 LNHNV and CDR2 YYDKDF (reference sequence). The ends lost 1 base at V and 2 bases at J; junction bases unmatched: 0. The CDR3 spans 15 residues. This CDR3 is CATSRGLAGQETQYF. The CDR3 coding sequence is TGTGCCACCAGCAGAGGACTAGCGGGACAAGAGACCCAGTACTTC.

The chain recombines TRBV12-3 or TRBV12-4 with TRBJ1-2; D is uncertain. The CDR3 has 14 amino acids. V dropped 3 bases and J dropped 1 base, with 9 bases sitting between them. The CDR3 reads CASSFRTDNYGYTF. The CDR3 DNA sequence: TGTGCCAGCAGTTTTAGGACCGATAACTATGGCTACACCTTC.

This clonotype turned up a few times. The chain recombines TRBV19 with TRBJ2-5, with 9 positions matching TRBD2. The CDR3 spans 13 residues. The J segment lost 5 bases and the V segment lost 5 bases, leaving 3 bases of the junction unmatched. The germline gives CDR1 LNHDA, CDR2 SQIVND (reference sequence). CDR3 residues: CASSGTSWETQYF. In DNA form, the CDR3 reads TGTGCCAGTAGTGGGACTAGCTGGGAGACCCAGTACTTC.

This clonotype was detected many times. This chain connects TRBV6-2 or TRBV6-3 to TRBJ2-7, with TRBD2 matching 13 bases. The germline V gene has CDR1 MNHEY and CDR2 SVGEGT. This CDR3 region has 19 residues. V was clipped by 5 bases and J by 4 bases; unmatched bases: 17. Here the CDR3 reads CASSPIRAGTSGTDYEQYF. CDR3 coding DNA: TGTGCCAGCAGTCCCATTAGAGCCGGGACTAGCGGGACGGATTACGAGCAGTACTTC.

The chain links TRBV6-5 to TRBJ2-7; 7 bases map to TRBD2. This CDR3 contains 13 residues. The V and J ends lost 2 bases and 6 bases, in that order; junction bases with no gene match: 4. In germline, CDR1 is MNHEY, CDR2 SVGAGI. CDR3 sequence: CASSYGGSGEQYF. In DNA, the CDR3 is TGTGCCAGCAGTTACGGCGGGAGTGGCGAGCAGTACTTC.

This clonotype was observed many times. The rearrangement links TRBV12-3 or TRBV12-4 to TRBJ1-2; TRBD1 matches at 7 bases. This CDR3 has 20 residues. V shed 3 bases, J shed 8 bases, and the junction held 27 bases outside the gene matches. The CDR3 is CASSLYRGGSPEAWSWGYTF. CDR3 bases: TGTGCCAGCAGTTTGTACAGGGGCGGAAGTCCCGAGGCCTGGTCCTGGGGCTACACCTTC.

This clonotype was observed many times. The chain combines TRBV30 with TRBJ1-1; D gene unclear. V was clipped by 4 bases and J by 10 bases, with 25 bases between them. The CDR3 has 15 residues. Per the germline V gene, CDR1 is GTSNPN and CDR2 is SVGIG (reference sequence). The CDR3 protein is CAWTDRTASGVRAFF. The CDR3 bases are TGTGCCTGGACGGACCGGACTGCGAGTGGAGTGAGAGCTTTCTTT.

The chain is built from TRBV28 and TRBJ1-2, with 8 bases that match TRBD1. Trimming at V came to 6 bases and at J to 8 bases, leaving 11 bases not matched to a gene. Germline V lookup: CDR1 MDHEN, CDR2 SYDVKM. The CDR3 runs 14 residues. The CDR3 reads CASSPGGSGLGYTF. CDR3 bases: TGTGCCAGCAGCCCAGGGGGCTCAGGATTGGGCTACACCTTC.

As for this clonotype: Because it lacks the conserved phenylalanine or tryptophan at the end, this CDR3 is likely a read error. The chain links TRBV2 to TRBJ1-1, with D tentatively TRBD1 (6 bases). Germline V lookup: CDR1 SNHLY, CDR2 FYNNEI. The CDR3 is 16 amino acids. V was clipped by 4 bases and J by 1 base, with 16 bases between them. The CDR3, as DNA: TGTGCCAGCAGTGGACTCTTACAGGGCAAGAACACTGAAGCTTTCGTT. It is translated as CASSGLLQGKNTEAFV.

This clonotype was counted at least ten times. The chain uses TRBV6-5 and TRBJ1-6; D call uncertain. With 3 bases removed from V and 9 bases from J, the gap between germline ends came to 12 bases. The CDR3 consists of 14 residues. Germline loops: CDR1 MNHEY, CDR2 SVGAGI. The CDR3 region is CASSYRGISSPLHF. The CDR3 DNA reads TGTGCCAGCAGTTATCGAGGGATAAGTTCACCCCTCCACTTT.